This record covers a single TCR beta chain. Antigen unknown. The DNA ends 3 residues before the CDR3 does, and the rest of the CDR3 is filled in from the germline J gene. This entry is derived from a study of Tregs in tolerant kidney transplant recipients. Study-wide context: Recipients received nonmyeloablative bone marrow transplants from related graft donors, with transient mixed chimerism. General study points: Few patients were studied, so findings need validation in larger groups.

Method: immunoSEQ multiplex PCR; TCRdb's copy keeps in-frame clones and lacks some. This listing includes 30,000 to 35,000 clones. The length of the CDR3 is 14 residues. Germline V gene sequence: CDR1 LNHDA, CDR2 SQIVND (reference sequence). Trimming took off 6 bases at V and 3 bases at J, with 15 bases between the two ends. The sequence derives from a human donor who received a combined kidney and bone marrow transplant. Sample: CD8+ T cells from blood, taken before the transplant. V is TRBV19 and J is TRBJ2-7, with a weak D call TRBD1 (5 bases). The CDR3 loop reads CASSPRVKGYEQYF. CDR3 DNA (partial): TGTGCCAGTAGCCCCAGGGTCAAGGGCTACGAG. Variable domain in full (rest from reference TRBV19 and TRBJ2-7): DGGITQSPKYLFRKEGQNVTLSCEQNLNHDAMYWYRQDPGQGLRLIYYSQIVNDFQKGDIAEGYSVSREKKESFPLTVTSAQKNPTAFYLCASSPRVKGYEQYFGPGTRLTVT.